This entry lists 29 T cell receptor beta chains sequenced from one sample in a study of CD8+ T cells in alopecia areata. Regarding treatment: oral pan-JAK inhibitor, 5-10 mg twice daily. Once RNA had been extracted, it was reverse transcribed into cDNA to act as the sequencing template. Profiling relied on immunoSEQ multiplex PCR, and the TCRdb table lists in-frame clones only, not all of them. The sample carries some 190,000 clones, less than 70% recorded once. Sequencing was performed on CD4+ T cells sorted from blood, taken between weeks 47 and 50, from a patient treated with tofacitinib. The source is a human donor with alopecia areata.

This clone was counted a few times. This chain links TRBV4-2 with TRBJ2-2; the match to TRBD2 covers 13 bases. With 0 bases clipped from V and 4 bases from J, the junction kept 11 bases outside the gene matches. This CDR3 is built from 20 residues. The germline gives CDR1 LGHNA, CDR2 YNFKEQ. CDR3 DNA: TGTGCCAGCAGCCAAGATAATAGGGTGGGACTAGCGGGGTTCACCGGGGAGCTGTTTTTT. Residues: CASSQDNRVGLAGFTGELFF.

The chain combines TRBV25-1 with TRBJ2-3, with D hard to call. The CDR3 is 14 residues long. Germline V gene sequence: CDR1 MGHDK, CDR2 SYGVNS. V lost 1 base and J lost 2, with 7 bases in between. CDR3 coding DNA: TGTGCCAGCAGTGAATTCCCCAACACAGATACGCAGTATTTT. It encodes CASSEFPNTDTQYF.

The chain carries TRBV30 and TRBJ1-6; 8 bases match TRBD1. This CDR3 is built from 17 residues. Unmatched junction bases numbered 17, after V lost 3 bases and J lost 10 bases. Germline V gives CDR1 GTSNPN, CDR2 SVGIG (reference sequence). The DNA of the CDR3 is TGTGCCTGGAGAGGTCGTCTGGCTCAGGGGGCCAAGTCACCCCTCCACTTT. Protein product: CAWRGRLAQGAKSPLHF.

The rearrangement links TRBV6-1 to TRBJ2-5, with 12 positions matching TRBD2. Germline V gene lookup returns CDR1 MNHNS and CDR2 SASEGT. Trimming cost V 2 bases and J 2 bases; bases outside gene matches: 3. The CDR3 spans 16 residues. CDR3 DNA sequence: TGTGCCAGCAGTGAATTGACTAGCGGGGGACAAGAGACCCAGTACTTC. This gives the protein CASSELTSGGQETQYF.

This clone occurred a few times. The V and J genes are TRBV2 and TRBJ2-7; the match to TRBD1 covers 10 bases. The CDR3 consists of 12 residues. Per germline, CDR1 SNHLY and CDR2 FYNNEI. The V and J ends lost 11 bases and 4 bases, in that order; junction bases with no gene match: 5. DNA of the CDR3: TGTGCCTCCGGGGGACAGGGGTACGAGCAGTACTTC. Translation gives CASGGQGYEQYF.

This sequence joins TRBV7-9 and TRBJ2-1; 8 nucleotides line up with TRBD2. CDR1 and CDR2 (germline): SEHNR, FQNEAQ (reference sequence). The V gene end was trimmed by 7 bases and the J gene end by 1 base; junction bases not matched to a gene: 9. CDR3 length: 16 amino acids. The CDR3 bases are TGTGCCAGCACTCCAGGCGGCGGGGGGTCCTACAATGAGCAGTTCTTC. Amino acids: CASTPGGGGSYNEQFF. The full variable domain, with the rest looked up from reference TRBV7-9 and TRBJ2-1, is DTGVSQNPRHKITKRGQNVTFRCDPISEHNRLYWYRQTLGQGPEFLTYFQNEAQLEKSRLLSDRFSAERPKGSFSTLEIQRTEQGDSAMYLCASTPGGGGSYNEQFFGPGTRLTVL.

Only a few counts were recorded for this clone. V and J are TRBV5-1 and TRBJ2-1; 9 bases are a match to TRBD2. The CDR3 has 15 residues. CDR1 SGHRS and CDR2 YFSETQ come from the germline V gene. V shed 0 bases, J shed 6 bases, and the junction held 4 bases outside the gene matches. CDR3 coding DNA: TGCGCCAGCAGCTTGGATACAGCGGGGGGCAATGAGCAGTTCTTC. This codes for CASSLDTAGGNEQFF.

V usage is TRBV30 and J usage is TRBJ2-1, with 7 bases matching TRBD1. Looked up from germline, CDR1 is GTSNPN and CDR2 is SVGIG (reference sequence). The V and J ends lost 2 bases and 6 bases, in that order; junction bases with no gene match: 7. This CDR3 comprises 14 residues. CDR3 sequence reads: CAWSLGQVGNEQFF. The CDR3 DNA reads TGTGCCTGGAGTTTAGGACAGGTTGGCAATGAGCAGTTCTTC. Full variable domain (outside the CDR3, taken from reference TRBV30 and TRBJ2-1): SQTIHQWPATLVQPVGSPLSLECTVEGTSNPNLYWYRQAAGRGLQLLFYSVGIGQISSEVPQNLSASRPQDRQFILSSKKLLLSDSGFYLCAWSLGQVGNEQFFGPGTRLTVL.

The chain links TRBV6-1 to TRBJ1-6; D is possibly TRBD1 (6 bases). Trimming pared 8 bases from V and 8 bases from J, leaving 16 bases between. Germline CDR1 and CDR2: MNHNS and SASEGT. The CDR3 covers 14 residues. CDR3 loop: CASGPSRGDSPLHF. The DNA for the CDR3 is TGTGCCAGCGGCCCTTCGAGGGGGGATTCACCCCTCCACTTT.

This sequence joins TRBV29-1 and TRBJ2-1; 8 bases align to TRBD2. Losses at the gene ends were 1 base for V and 3 bases for J; bases not matched to a gene: 8. The CDR3 runs to 16 residues. Germline V gene sequence: CDR1 SQVTM, CDR2 ANQGSEA. This CDR3 is CSVEGHHSGDYNEQFF. CDR3 DNA: TGCAGCGTTGAAGGGCATCATAGCGGGGACTACAATGAGCAGTTCTTC.

The CDR3 protein is CASSFPRGNTEAFF. As DNA, the CDR3 is TGTGCCAGCAGCTTTCCCAGGGGGAACACTGAAGCTTTCTTT. The V call is TRBV5-4, the J call TRBJ1-1; weak D call: TRBD1 (6 bases). CDR1 is SGHNT and CDR2 is YYREEE in the germline V gene (reference sequence). The CDR3 totals 14 residues. The V end was cut by 2 bases, the J end by 1 base, with 9 bases between.

The chain recombines TRBV29-1 with TRBJ1-2, with 9 bases identical to TRBD1. Germline V CDR1 and CDR2: SQVTM, ANQGSEA. This CDR3 comprises 13 residues. Losses at the gene ends were 6 bases for V and 5 bases for J; bases not matched to a gene: 7. The CDR3 here is CSVLGQGPYGYTF. Here the CDR3 DNA reads TGCAGCGTCCTGGGACAGGGCCCTTATGGCTACACCTTC.

The rearrangement uses TRBV30 and TRBJ1-4; D call uncertain. CDR1 GTSNPN and CDR2 SVGIG come from the germline V gene (reference sequence). Trimming shortened V by 4 bases and J by 8 bases, and 14 bases separated the two germline ends. The CDR3 is made up of 13 amino acids. CDR3 DNA: TGTGCCTGGAATCCGGGTCATTTGGAAAAACTGTTTTTT. Residues: CAWNPGHLEKLFF.

The V and J genes are TRBV30 and TRBJ1-6; no definite D call. The CDR3 is made up of 13 amino acids. V shed 1 base and J shed 7 bases, with 8 bases lying between them. Germline V CDR1 and CDR2: GTSNPN, SVGIG (reference sequence). CDR3 amino acids: CAWSAPANSPLHF. CDR3 in DNA: TGTGCCTGGAGTGCTCCCGCCAATTCACCCCTCCACTTT.

This clone was detected a few times. CDR3 sequence (DNA): TGCAGCGCGCGACAGGGCTGGCAGTTCTTC. Amino acid sequence: CSARQGWQFF. The chain uses TRBV29-1 and TRBJ2-1; TRBD1 agrees at 7 bases. Germline V gene data show CDR1 as SQVTM and CDR2 as ANQGSEA. With 7 bases clipped from V and 12 bases from J, the junction kept 6 bases outside the gene matches. The CDR3 contains 10 residues.

The CDR3 region is CASSPSWVISYEQYF. For the CDR3, the DNA is TGTGCCAGCAGCCCCTCTTGGGTAATCTCCTACGAGCAGTACTTC. The chain has TRBV11-2 and TRBJ2-7; D ambiguous. Trimming stripped 5 bases from V and 0 bases from J, with 14 bases between. The germline CDR1 and CDR2 sequences are SGHAT and FQNNGV. The CDR3 length is 15 residues.

V gene TRBV4-3 combines with J gene TRBJ2-7; 7 bases align to TRBD1. The germline V gene has CDR1 LGHNA and CDR2 YSLEER. J was trimmed by 6 bases and V by 2 bases; bases with no gene match: 4. The CDR3 extends over 13 amino acids. The CDR3 region is CASSQQTGSEQYF. CDR3 DNA sequence: TGCGCCAGCAGCCAACAGACAGGGAGCGAGCAGTACTTC.

The chain employs TRBV29-1 and TRBJ2-5; D call uncertain. The CDR3 extends over 11 amino acids. Germline CDR1 and CDR2: SQVTM and ANQGSEA. CDR3 in amino acids: CGALSQETQYF. The CDR3 DNA follows: TGCGGAGCTCTATCTCAAGAGACCCAGTACTTC.

In this sample, this clone turned up a few times. The V call is TRBV7-2, the J call TRBJ2-4; no firm D call. The V gene lost 1 base and the J gene lost 3 bases, with 10 bases spanning the gap. This CDR3 contains 15 residues. Germline V lookup: CDR1 SGHTA, CDR2 FQGNSA. Written as DNA, the CDR3 is TGTGCCAGCAGCTTAGGTTTTGGGAACAAAAACATTCAGTACTTC. This gives the protein CASSLGFGNKNIQYF.

This clone was counted only a few times. This chain links TRBV6-1 with TRBJ1-5, with 8 bases matching TRBD1. The junction had 8 bases not matched to a gene; V was cut back by 1 base and J by 9 bases. CDR3 length: 15 amino acids. CDR1 is MNHNS and CDR2 is SASEGT in the germline V gene. CDR3 in amino acids: CASSEEDRVKWPQHF. Written as DNA, the CDR3 is TGTGCCAGCAGTGAAGAGGACAGGGTTAAATGGCCCCAGCATTTT.

This chain joins TRBV27 and TRBJ2-1; D may be TRBD1 (7 bases). Germline lookup yields CDR1 MNHEY and CDR2 SMNVEV (reference sequence). The V end was cut by 10 bases, the J end by 6 bases, with 16 bases between. The CDR3 totals 13 residues. The CDR3 region is CATQRQGGNEQFF. The CDR3 coding sequence is TGTGCCACCCAAAGGCAGGGGGGCAATGAGCAGTTCTTC.

A single count supports this clone. The CDR3 nucleotides read TGCGCCAGCAGCCCGACAGGGGTGAGCAATCAGCCCCAGCATTTT. Protein: CASSPTGVSNQPQHF. V is TRBV5-1 and J is TRBJ1-5, with 8 positions matching TRBD1. Trimming removed 4 bases from V and 1 base from J; junction bases left unmatched: 4. Germline CDR1 SGHRS, CDR2 YFSETQ. This CDR3 spans 15 amino acids.

CDR3 protein: CASRPDSSNQPQHF. The CDR3 DNA reads as TGTGCCAGCAGACCCGACAGCAGCAATCAGCCCCAGCATTTT. The J gene is TRBJ1-5, the V gene TRBV7-2, with D perhaps TRBD1 (5 bases). V gave up 6 bases and J gave up 1 base, with 10 bases separating them. The germline CDR1 and CDR2 sequences are SGHTA and FQGNSA. CDR3 size: 14 residues.

This clone came up a few times. The chain has TRBV30 and TRBJ1-2; D gene uncertain. The CDR3 is 14 residues long. CDR1 is GTSNPN and CDR2 is SVGIG in the germline V gene (reference sequence). V was shortened by 2 bases and J by 4 bases, with 14 bases between the two germline ends. This CDR3 reads CAWSRQADAYGYTF. CDR3 nucleotides: TGTGCCTGGAGTCGGCAGGCGGACGCCTATGGCTACACCTTC.

J is TRBJ2-1 and V is TRBV25-1; D gene ambiguous. Trimming pared 8 bases from V and 3 bases from J, leaving 14 bases between. In germline, CDR1 is MGHDK, CDR2 SYGVNS. The CDR3 totals 14 residues. CDR3 sequence: CASSPAGHYNEQFF. The CDR3 region has the DNA TGTGCCAGCTCCCCAGCCGGTCACTACAATGAGCAGTTCTTC.

This chain joins TRBV19 and TRBJ1-2; 7 bases align to TRBD1. The trim removed 1 base at V and 2 bases at J, leaving 4 bases unmatched. This CDR3 spans 15 amino acids. Germline V gene data show CDR1 as LNHDA and CDR2 as SQIVND (reference sequence). DNA of the CDR3: TGTGCCAGTAGTATAGGGGACAGCATGAACTATGGCTACACCTTC. It yields the protein CASSIGDSMNYGYTF.

The chain couples TRBV29-1 to TRBJ2-3; D unclear. V was trimmed by 3 bases and J by 1 base, leaving 5 bases between them. From germline, CDR1 is SQVTM and CDR2 ANQGSEA. CDR3 length: 12 amino acids. CDR3 protein: CSVDSGTDTQYF. In DNA form, the CDR3 reads TGCAGCGTTGACTCGGGCACAGATACGCAGTATTTT.

The chain couples TRBV30 to TRBJ1-2; D may be TRBD1 (5 bases). The CDR3 loop spans 12 amino acids. Trimming cost V 8 bases and J 5 bases, with 15 bases left between them. CDR1 is GTSNPN, CDR2 SVGIG, per germline (reference sequence). Here the CDR3 reads CAAPVGAYGYTF. The CDR3 DNA reads as TGTGCCGCCCCCGTAGGGGCTTATGGCTACACCTTC.

This clone has just one count. This chain joins TRBV7-8 and TRBJ2-3; 15 bases are shared with TRBD2. The V and J ends lost 5 bases and 0 bases, in that order; junction bases with no gene match: 6. CDR3 length: 18 residues. Germline CDR1 is SGHVS and CDR2 is FQNEAQ. The CDR3 DNA reads TGTGCCAGCAGCCCGCGGACTAGCGGGGGGGCGAGCACAGATACGCAGTATTTT. This codes for CASSPRTSGGASTDTQYF. Full variable domain (missing parts from reference TRBV7-8 and TRBJ2-3): GAGVSQSPRYKVAKRGQDVALRCDPISGHVSLFWYQQALGQGPEFLTYFQNEAQLDKSGLPSDRFFAERPEGSVSTLKIQRTQQEDSAVYLCASSPRTSGGASTDTQYFGPGTRLTVL.